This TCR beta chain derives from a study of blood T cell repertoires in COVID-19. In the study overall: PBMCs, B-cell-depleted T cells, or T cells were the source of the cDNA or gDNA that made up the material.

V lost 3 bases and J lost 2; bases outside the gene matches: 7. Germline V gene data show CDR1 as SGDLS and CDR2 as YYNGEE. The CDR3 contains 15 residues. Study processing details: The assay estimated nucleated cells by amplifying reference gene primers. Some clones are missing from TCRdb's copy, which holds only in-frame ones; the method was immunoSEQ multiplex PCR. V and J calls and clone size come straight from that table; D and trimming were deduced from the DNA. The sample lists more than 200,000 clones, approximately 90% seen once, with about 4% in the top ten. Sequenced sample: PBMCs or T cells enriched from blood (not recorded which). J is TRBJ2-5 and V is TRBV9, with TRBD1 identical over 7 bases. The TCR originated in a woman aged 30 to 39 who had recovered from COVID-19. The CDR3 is CASSDDREGQETQYF. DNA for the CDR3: TGTGCCAGCAGCGACGACAGGGAAGGGCAAGAGACCCAGTACTTC.